This T cell receptor beta chain stems from a study of T-cell memory formation after mild COVID-19. This clonotype was recorded many times. This CDR3 contains 16 residues. Germline loops: CDR1 SGHVS, CDR2 FQNEAQ. J gave up 5 bases and V 1 base, and 7 bases lay outside the gene matches. TCRdb itself ran the 5' RACE reads through MiXCR, one entry per CDR3 protein. The sample consists of tens of thousands of distinct CDR3 sequences, about 14% of them appearing once. The chain recombines TRBV7-8 with TRBJ1-1, with TRBD1 identical over 10 bases. This clonotype was obtained from a man in his late teens or twenties who had mild COVID-19 (a few samples of this study predate the infection). Cell type and time point are not known. Sequencing was performed on PBMCs or a T cell subset sorted from them (not recorded which). In DNA form, the CDR3 reads TGTGCCAGCAGCTTAGAGGGCTGGACAGGGGGAACTGAAGCTTTCTTT. It codes for CASSLEGWTGGTEAFF.